This T cell receptor beta chain was documented in a study of blood T cell repertoires in COVID-19. Study information: Acute and convalescent COVID-19 specimens originated in the United States, Italy and Spain.

As handled by the study authors: The assay estimated nucleated cells by amplifying reference gene primers. Here immunoSEQ multiplex PCR was the method, and the copy in TCRdb shows in-frame clones only, minus some. Clone size and the V and J calls come from that table; the DNA yielded D and trimming. The sample includes approximately 250,000 clones, 88% of them seen just once. The trim removed 0 bases at V and 6 bases at J, leaving 6 bases unmatched. CDR1 and CDR2 (germline): SGHRS, YFSETQ. The CDR3 length is 16 residues. Everyone who took part was roughly 18 to 89 years old, and they came from about 23 US areas. Clinical histories supplied by participants themselves formed the basis of cohort assignment.

The chain carries TRBV5-1 and TRBJ1-4, with TRBD1 matching over 9 bases. Sequencing was carried out using PBMCs or T cells enriched from blood (not recorded which). The sequence was obtained from a woman in her twenties or thirties who had recovered from COVID-19. CDR3 DNA sequence: TGCGCCAGCAGCTTGGAGGGGACAGGGTTACATGAAAAACTGTTTTTT. Translating it yields CASSLEGTGLHEKLFF.